This TCR beta chain was obtained from a study of Ad26.COV2.S vaccination and SARS-CoV-2 variants. Overall study context: Ad26.COV2.S given intramuscularly, once or twice 56 days apart.

Study-level results: The study found higher spike-specific TCR breadth in vaccine than placebo recipients.

V lost 5 bases to trimming and J lost 4 bases, with 13 bases between them. Germline assignment: CDR1 KGHDR and CDR2 SFDVKD. This CDR3 spans 14 amino acids. Repertoires were generated with immunoSEQ multiplex PCR, while TCRdb's copy carries only in-frame clones and drops some. The sample has around 450,000 clones, 89% seen once. Treatment in this sample: some 20 received Ad26.COV2.S at low or high dose, single or two shots; several received placebo; per-sample allocation not given. At day 63 after the first vaccine or placebo injection, samples were drawn. Remarks on this clone: Its antigen is unidentified.

The origin of this receptor is a person aged 18-60 years who received the Ad26.COV2.S COVID-19 vaccine or a placebo. This chain connects TRBV24-1 to TRBJ2-5; D perhaps matches TRBD1 (6 bases). The source was peripheral blood, collected in a trial of Ad26.COV2.S vaccine versus placebo. CDR3 amino acids: CATSGSRDIETQYF. As DNA, the CDR3 is TGTGCCACCAGTGGCTCTAGGGACATAGAGACCCAGTACTTC.